Shown below are 14 T cell receptor beta chains from a single sample sequenced in a study of control samples from healthy donors and cancer patients. TCRdb's copy holds only in-frame clones and misses some; the assay was immunoSEQ multiplex PCR. Among 150,000 to 200,000 clones, roughly 89% were seen once, and the ten largest hold 1.1% to 1.5%. Sequenced sample: blood. These receptors were obtained from a woman aged 45-65 years in good health.

The CDR3 loop reads CASSFLDSARLEQYF. Here the CDR3 DNA reads TGTGCCAGCAGTTTCCTGGACTCCGCGCGGTTGGAGCAGTACTTC. The chain couples TRBV28 to TRBJ2-7; weak D call: TRBD2 (5 bases). V was pared by 3 bases and J by 7 bases, with 19 bases between. Germline CDR1 reads MDHEN; CDR2 reads SYDVKM. The CDR3 is 15 amino acids.

This chain links TRBV11-3 with TRBJ2-1; 8 bases are shared with TRBD2. Per the germline V gene, CDR1 is SGHNT and CDR2 is YENEEA. This CDR3 is built from 15 residues. Trimming cost V 6 bases and J 1 base; bases outside gene matches: 5. This CDR3 reads CASSQERGSYNEQFF. The CDR3, as DNA: TGTGCCAGCAGTCAGGAGCGGGGGTCCTACAATGAGCAGTTCTTC. Full variable domain (missing parts from reference TRBV11-3 and TRBJ2-1): EAGVVQSPRYKIIEKKQPVAFWCNPISGHNTLYWYLQNLGQGPELLIRYENEEAVDDSQLPKDRFSAERLKGVDSTLKIQPAELGDSAVYLCASSQERGSYNEQFFGPGTRLTVL.

The V gene is TRBV15, the J gene TRBJ2-3; 13 bases are shared with TRBD2. V lost 2 bases and J lost 5; bases outside the gene matches: 10. The CDR3 contains 18 residues. Germline V gene lookup returns CDR1 LNHNV and CDR2 YYDKDF (reference sequence). Here the CDR3 reads CATSRSPGLAGVGDTQYF. The CDR3 DNA reads as TGTGCCACCAGCAGATCCCCCGGACTAGCGGGGGTGGGAGATACGCAGTATTTT.

V and J are TRBV9 and TRBJ2-5; possibly TRBD2 for D (7 bases). Germline lookup yields CDR1 SGDLS and CDR2 YYNGEE. This CDR3 contains 18 residues. V lost 0 bases to trimming and J lost 4 bases, with 22 bases between them. The CDR3 DNA reads TGTGCCAGCAGCGTAGCAAAGGGGGGGCCTCGGGGTAGAGAGACCCAGTACTTC. Its protein is CASSVAKGGPRGRETQYF.

The chain recombines TRBV4-1 with TRBJ1-2, with TRBD1 identical over 7 bases. With V trimmed by 4 bases and J by 1 base, 9 bases remained unmatched. Germline V gene data show CDR1 as MGHRA and CDR2 as YSYEKL. The CDR3 covers 16 residues. The CDR3 DNA reads TGCGCCAGCAGCCTTTATCAGGGACAGATTAACTATGGCTACACCTTC. Encoded protein: CASSLYQGQINYGYTF.

This clone was found once. V gene TRBV5-1 combines with J gene TRBJ1-2; D uncertain. Deletions cut 4 bases from V and 5 bases from J, with 12 bases between. Per germline, CDR1 SGHRS and CDR2 YFSETQ. This CDR3 is 13 amino acids long. This chain's CDR3 is CASSLGGEYGYTF. CDR3 DNA: TGCGCCAGCAGCCTGGGTGGGGAGTATGGCTACACCTTC.

This sequence joins TRBV19 and TRBJ1-3; D uncertain. Germline V gene data show CDR1 as LNHDA and CDR2 as SQIVND (reference sequence). This CDR3 is built from 14 residues. Trimming pared 6 bases from V and 2 bases from J, leaving 11 bases between. CDR3 protein: CASSAPQPGNTIYF. CDR3 nucleotide sequence: TGTGCCAGTAGCGCCCCCCAGCCTGGAAACACCATATATTTT.

This clone was counted many times. This sequence joins TRBV2 and TRBJ2-3, with 13 bases fitting TRBD2. The CDR3 loop spans 15 amino acids. Losses at the gene ends were 6 bases for V and 1 base for J; bases not matched to a gene: 1. The V gene's germline CDR1 is SNHLY and CDR2 FYNNEI. CDR3 loop: CASSGTSGGTDTQYF. The CDR3 DNA reads TGTGCCAGCAGCGGGACTAGCGGGGGCACAGATACGCAGTATTTT.

This sequence joins TRBV9 and TRBJ1-2, with TRBD1 identical over 7 bases. From germline, CDR1 is SGDLS and CDR2 YYNGEE. Trimming cost V 4 bases and J 6 bases; bases outside gene matches: 15. This CDR3 contains 16 residues. CDR3: CASSPQQGPGAHGYTF. The CDR3 bases are TGTGCCAGCAGCCCCCAACAGGGGCCCGGGGCCCATGGCTACACCTTC.

V gene TRBV5-8 combines with J gene TRBJ2-1, with TRBD2 matching over 12 bases. CDR3 length equals 14 residues. Germline V gives CDR1 SGHTS, CDR2 YDEGEE. J lost 14 bases, V lost 0 bases, and 6 bases had no gene match. The CDR3 DNA sequence: TGTGCCAGCAGCTTGGGACTAGCGGGAGTGGTAGAGTTCTTC. Protein product: CASSLGLAGVVEFF.

V is TRBV6-5 and J is TRBJ2-7; 9 bases match TRBD1. This CDR3 has 15 residues. Per germline, CDR1 MNHEY and CDR2 SVGAGI. The V segment lost 6 bases and the J segment 6 bases; nucleotides outside the gene matches: 12. The CDR3 coding sequence is TGTGCCAGCAGCGCAGAGGGACAGGGAATGAGCGAGCAGTACTTC. The encoded protein is CASSAEGQGMSEQYF.

This clone was found once. The chain links TRBV28 to TRBJ2-3; D possibly uses TRBD1 or TRBD2 (5 bases each). V dropped 2 bases and J dropped 6 bases, with 6 bases sitting between them. This CDR3 has 12 amino acids. CDR1 MDHEN and CDR2 SYDVKM come from the germline V gene. The CDR3 bases are TGTGCCAGCAGTTTAGGGACGGATACGCAGTATTTT. Encoded protein: CASSLGTDTQYF. Looking up the rest from reference TRBV28 and TRBJ2-3 gives the full variable domain: DVKVTQSSRYLVKRTGEKVFLECVQDMDHENMFWYRQDPGLGLRLIYFSYDVKMKEKGDIPEGYSVSREKKERFSLILESASTNQTSMYLCASSLGTDTQYFGPGTRLTVL.

This chain uses TRBV29-1 with TRBJ2-1; D call uncertain. The length of the CDR3 is 11 residues. Trimming took off 1 base at V and 9 bases at J, with 7 bases between the two ends. CDR1 is SQVTM, CDR2 ANQGSEA, per germline. DNA of the CDR3: TGCAGCGTTGAAGGGCGGACTGAGCAGTTCTTC. Its protein is CSVEGRTEQFF.

This clone turned up a few times. The V and J genes are TRBV5-6 and TRBJ1-1; no definite D call. From germline, CDR1 is SGHDT and CDR2 YYEEEE. V was clipped by 5 bases and J by 4 bases, with 12 bases between them. The CDR3 has 13 amino acids. In DNA form, the CDR3 reads TGTGCCAGCAGGGTAGGGAGGAGCACTGAAGCTTTCTTT. Protein: CASRVGRSTEAFF.